One sample yielded the 15 T cell receptor beta chains listed below, sequenced in a study of blood T cell repertoires in COVID-19. Method: immunoSEQ multiplex PCR; TCRdb's copy keeps in-frame clones and lacks some. The data hold 98,000 or so clones, with about 89% observed a single time. Sample: peripheral blood. The receptor set was obtained from a man aged 45 to 65 with acute or convalescent COVID-19.

The V call is TRBV3-1 (or the pseudogene TRBV3-2), the J call TRBJ1-1, with 9 positions matching TRBD1. Germline V gene lookup returns CDR1 LGHDT and CDR2 YNNKEL (reference sequence). The ends lost 4 bases at V and 7 bases at J; junction bases unmatched: 10. CDR3 length equals 15 residues. The CDR3 sequence is CASSPGQGGFLEAFF. The CDR3 DNA is TGTGCCAGCAGCCCGGGACAGGGTGGGTTCCTTGAAGCTTTCTTT.

The chain carries TRBV18 and TRBJ2-1; D may be TRBD2 (5 bases). V was trimmed by 0 bases and J by 7 bases, leaving 7 bases between them. Germline V gives CDR1 KGHSH, CDR2 LQKENI. The CDR3 runs to 13 residues. CDR3 in DNA: TGTGCCAGCTCACCACCTACGGGGAATGAGCAGTTCTTC. This codes for CASSPPTGNEQFF. The whole variable domain, remainder taken from reference TRBV18 and TRBJ2-1, is NAGVMQNPRHLVRRRGQEARLRCSPMKGHSHVYWYRQLPEEGLKFMVYLQKENIIDESGMPKERFSAEFPKEGPSILRIQQVVRGDSAAYFCASSPPTGNEQFFGPGTRLTVL.

This clone is judged hyperexpanded. The chain links TRBV5-1 to TRBJ2-1; 7 nucleotides align to TRBD2. The CDR3 sequence is 16 residues long. Germline assignment: CDR1 SGHRS and CDR2 YFSETQ. After removal of 3 bases from V and 8 bases from J, the junction contained 14 bases not matched to a gene. CDR3 DNA: TGCGCCAGCAGCTGGACCCCTAGCGGTAGAATCGATGAGCAGTTCTTC. Translation: CASSWTPSGRIDEQFF. The full variable domain, completed using reference TRBV5-1 and TRBJ2-1, is KAGVTQTPRYLIKTRGQQVTLSCSPISGHRSVSWYQQTPGQGLQFLFEYFSETQRNKGNFPGRFSGRQFSNSRSEMNVSTLELGDSALYLCASSWTPSGRIDEQFFGPGTRLTVL.

The chain has TRBV6-4 and TRBJ1-2; no clear D. The CDR3 consists of 15 residues. Per germline, CDR1 MRHNA and CDR2 SNTAGT. V dropped 0 bases and J dropped 2 bases, with 10 bases sitting between them. The chain's CDR3 is CASSDSRRGNYGYTF. For the CDR3, the DNA is TGTGCCAGCAGTGACTCGAGGAGAGGCAACTATGGCTACACCTTC.

The chain couples TRBV11-2 to TRBJ2-1; 9 bases are a match to TRBD1. The junction had 6 bases not matched to a gene; V was cut back by 6 bases and J by 6 bases. Germline V gives CDR1 SGHAT, CDR2 FQNNGV. The CDR3 runs 14 residues. Written as DNA, the CDR3 is TGTGCCAGCAGACAGGGGGCGGCTCTCAATGAGCAGTTCTTC. This translates into CASRQGAALNEQFF.

The genes are TRBV5-4 and TRBJ2-1, with TRBD1 matching over 11 bases. The germline CDR1 and CDR2 sequences are SGHNT and YYREEE (reference sequence). This CDR3 has 17 residues. J gave up 8 bases and V 4 bases, and 14 bases lay outside the gene matches. CDR3 nucleotide sequence: TGTGCCAGCAGCCCCGGAGGCGGACAGGGGGCTTTGGATGAGCAGTTCTTC. This sequence encodes CASSPGGGQGALDEQFF.

V usage is TRBV9 and J usage is TRBJ2-6, with 12 nucleotides matching TRBD2. The CDR3 contains 17 residues. Per the germline V gene, CDR1 is SGDLS and CDR2 is YYNGEE. The trim removed 4 bases at V and 1 base at J, leaving 3 bases unmatched. CDR3 sequence: CASSLTSGGSGANVLTF. CDR3 bases: TGTGCCAGCAGCCTGACTAGCGGGGGATCTGGGGCCAACGTCCTGACTTTC.

This chain uses TRBV5-1 with TRBJ2-5; D is perhaps TRBD1 (5 bases). V lost 1 base, J lost 4 bases, and 11 bases lay in between. This CDR3 region has 14 residues. Germline V lookup: CDR1 SGHRS, CDR2 YFSETQ. In nucleotides, the CDR3 is TGCGCCAGCAGCTTGTTCGGCAGGGTAGAGACCCAGTACTTC. Translation: CASSLFGRVETQYF.

This clone was picked up one time. The chain uses TRBV3-1 (or the pseudogene TRBV3-2) and TRBJ1-3, with no clear D. V lost 4 bases to trimming and J lost 0 bases, with 7 bases between them. There are 14 residues in the CDR3. The germline V gene encodes CDR1 LGHDT and CDR2 YNNKEL (reference sequence). In nucleotides, the CDR3 is TGTGCCAGCAGCCCCGGGATCTCTGGAAACACCATATATTTT. Its translation is CASSPGISGNTIYF.

The chain employs TRBV11-1 and TRBJ2-7; weak D call: TRBD1 (6 bases). Germline CDR1 reads SGHAT; CDR2 reads FQDESV (reference sequence). The CDR3 contains 14 residues. The V gene lost 5 bases and the J gene lost 1 base, with 12 bases spanning the gap. This CDR3 is CASSTRTDSYEQYF. The CDR3 DNA reads TGTGCCAGCAGCACGAGGACAGATTCCTACGAGCAGTACTTC.

The chain uses TRBV3-1 (or the pseudogene TRBV3-2) and TRBJ2-1; 7 bases fit TRBD2. Trimming cost V 5 bases and J 0 bases; bases outside gene matches: 4. The CDR3 spans 15 residues. Germline loops: CDR1 LGHDT, CDR2 YNNKEL (reference sequence). In DNA form, the CDR3 reads TGTGCCAGCAGCACTAGCGTCAGCTCCTACAATGAGCAGTTCTTC. Protein sequence: CASSTSVSSYNEQFF.

V usage is TRBV24-1 and J usage is TRBJ2-5; 8 bases agree with TRBD1. The germline CDR1 and CDR2 sequences are KGHDR and SFDVKD. The junction had 10 bases not matched to a gene; V was cut back by 9 bases and J by 2 bases. CDR3 length equals 15 residues. The CDR3 DNA reads TGTGCCACCGGAATCACCGGGGACAGGCAAGAGACCCAGTACTTC. This gives the protein CATGITGDRQETQYF.

The CDR3 spells CATSDRAAAKNIQYF. CDR3 bases: TGTGCCACCTCTGACAGGGCGGCAGCCAAAAACATTCAGTACTTC. This rearrangement joins TRBV10-3 to TRBJ2-4, with 7 bases lining up with TRBD1. Germline CDR1 and CDR2: ENHRY and SYGVKD. CDR3 length: 15 amino acids. V lost 10 bases and J lost 0; bases outside the gene matches: 9.

The chain couples TRBV2 to TRBJ2-2, with D maybe TRBD2 (6 bases). Germline values: CDR1 SNHLY, CDR2 FYNNEI. Trimming took off 5 bases at V and 6 bases at J, with 10 bases between the two ends. The length of the CDR3 is 13 residues. CDR3 sequence: CASSLTSPGELFF. The CDR3 DNA follows: TGTGCCAGCAGTCTTACTAGCCCCGGGGAGCTGTTTTTT.

The chain combines TRBV12-5 with TRBJ2-7, with a weak D call TRBD2 (6 bases). This CDR3 comprises 16 residues. V gave up 2 bases and J gave up 2 bases, with 16 bases separating them. Germline CDR1 LGHNT, CDR2 FRNRAP. In nucleotides, the CDR3 is TGTGCTAGTGGTTTGACGTCCGGGAGAGGGGCCTACGAGCAGTACTTC. Translated, it gives CASGLTSGRGAYEQYF.